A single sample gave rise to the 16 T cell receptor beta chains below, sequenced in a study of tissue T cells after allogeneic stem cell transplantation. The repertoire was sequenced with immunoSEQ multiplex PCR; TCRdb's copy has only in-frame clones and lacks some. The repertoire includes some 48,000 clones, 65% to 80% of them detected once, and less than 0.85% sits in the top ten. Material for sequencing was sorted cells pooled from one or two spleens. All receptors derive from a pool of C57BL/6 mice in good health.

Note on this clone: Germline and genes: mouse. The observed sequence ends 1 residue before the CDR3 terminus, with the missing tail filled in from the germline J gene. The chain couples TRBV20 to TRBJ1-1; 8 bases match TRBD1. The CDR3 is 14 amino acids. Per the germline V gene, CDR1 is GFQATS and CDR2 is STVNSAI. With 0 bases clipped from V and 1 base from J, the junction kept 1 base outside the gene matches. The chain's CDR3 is CGARDGQGNTEVFF. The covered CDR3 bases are TGTGGTGCTAGGGATGGACAGGGAAACACAGAAGTCTTC.

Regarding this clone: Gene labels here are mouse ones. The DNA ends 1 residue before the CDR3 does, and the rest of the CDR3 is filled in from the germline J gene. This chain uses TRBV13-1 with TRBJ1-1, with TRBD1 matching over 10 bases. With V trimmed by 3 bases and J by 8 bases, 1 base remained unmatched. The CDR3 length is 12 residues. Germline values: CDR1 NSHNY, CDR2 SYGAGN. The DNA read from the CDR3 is TGTGCCAGCAGTGGGGGACAGGGGGAAGTCTTC. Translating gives CASSGGQGEVF. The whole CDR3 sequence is CASSGGQGEVFF.

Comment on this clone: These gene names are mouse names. The CDR3 is CASSMGWGAQDTQYF. CDR3 DNA, as far as it was read: TGTGCCAGCAGTATGGGCTGGGGGGCCCAAGACACCCAGTAC. This sequence joins TRBV19 and TRBJ2-5, with 8 positions matching TRBD2. The read stops 1 residue short of the end of the CDR3; the missing end is completed from the germline J gene. Germline trimming cut 2 bases from V and 2 bases from J; bases unmatched to any gene: 4. Germline V gives CDR1 FNHDT, CDR2 SITEND (reference sequence). The CDR3 totals 15 residues. Looking up the rest from reference TRBV19 and TRBJ2-5 gives the full variable domain: GGIITQTPKFLIGQEGQKLTLKCQQNFNHDTMYWYRQDSGKGLRLIYYSITENDLQKGDLSEGYDASREKKSSFSLTVTSAQKNEMAVFLCASSMGWGAQDTQYFGPGTRLLVL.

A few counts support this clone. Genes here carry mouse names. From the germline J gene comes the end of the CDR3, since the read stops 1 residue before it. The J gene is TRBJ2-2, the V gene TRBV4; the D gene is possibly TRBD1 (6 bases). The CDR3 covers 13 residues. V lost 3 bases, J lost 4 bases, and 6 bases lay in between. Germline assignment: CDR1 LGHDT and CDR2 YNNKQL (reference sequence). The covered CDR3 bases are TGTGCCAGCAGCTACAGGGGCACCGGGCAGCTCTAC. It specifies CASSYRGTGQLY. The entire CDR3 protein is CASSYRGTGQLYF.

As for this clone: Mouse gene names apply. This CDR3 is CASSMTGRSDYTF. The CDR3 bases that were read are TGTGCCAGCAGTATGACAGGGCGGTCCGACTACACC. The chain carries TRBV19 and TRBJ1-2; TRBD1 matches 7 bases. The CDR3 end falls 1 residue outside the read, so it is completed with the germline J gene. This CDR3 contains 13 residues. The J segment lost 5 bases and the V segment lost 2 bases, leaving 3 bases of the junction unmatched. From germline, CDR1 is FNHDT and CDR2 SITEND (reference sequence).

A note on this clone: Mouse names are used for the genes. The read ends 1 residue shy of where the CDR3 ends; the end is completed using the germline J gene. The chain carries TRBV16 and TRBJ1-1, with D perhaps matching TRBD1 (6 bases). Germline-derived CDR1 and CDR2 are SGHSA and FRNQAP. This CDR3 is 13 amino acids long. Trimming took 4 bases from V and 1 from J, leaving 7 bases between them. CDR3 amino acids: CASSSQGNTEVFF. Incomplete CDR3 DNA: TGTGCAAGCAGCTCACAGGGGAACACAGAAGTCTTC.

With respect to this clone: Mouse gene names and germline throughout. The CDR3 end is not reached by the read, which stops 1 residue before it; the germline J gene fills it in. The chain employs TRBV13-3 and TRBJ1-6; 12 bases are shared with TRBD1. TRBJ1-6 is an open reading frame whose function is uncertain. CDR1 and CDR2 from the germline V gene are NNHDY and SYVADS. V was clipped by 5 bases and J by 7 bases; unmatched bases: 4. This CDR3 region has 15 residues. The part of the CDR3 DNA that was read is TGTGCCAGCAGGGGACAGGGGGCTGGAAATTCGCCCCTCTAC. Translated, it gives CASRGQGAGNSPLY. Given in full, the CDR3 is CASRGQGAGNSPLYF.

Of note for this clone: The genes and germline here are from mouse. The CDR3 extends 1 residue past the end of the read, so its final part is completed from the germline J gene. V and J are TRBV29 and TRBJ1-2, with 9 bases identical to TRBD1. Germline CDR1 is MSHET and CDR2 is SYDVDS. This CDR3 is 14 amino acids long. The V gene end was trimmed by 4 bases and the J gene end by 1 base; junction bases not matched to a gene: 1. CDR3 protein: CASSWDRENSDYTF. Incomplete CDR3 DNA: TGTGCTAGCAGTTGGGACAGGGAAAACTCCGACTACACC.

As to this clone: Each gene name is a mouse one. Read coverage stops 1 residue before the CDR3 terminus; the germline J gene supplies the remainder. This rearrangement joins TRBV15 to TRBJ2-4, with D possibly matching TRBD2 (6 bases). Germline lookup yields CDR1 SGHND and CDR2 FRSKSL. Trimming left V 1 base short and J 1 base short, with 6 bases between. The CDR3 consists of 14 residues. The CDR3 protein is CASSLVGGQNTLYF. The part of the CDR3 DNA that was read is TGTGCCAGCAGTTTAGTGGGGGGTCAAAACACCTTGTAC.

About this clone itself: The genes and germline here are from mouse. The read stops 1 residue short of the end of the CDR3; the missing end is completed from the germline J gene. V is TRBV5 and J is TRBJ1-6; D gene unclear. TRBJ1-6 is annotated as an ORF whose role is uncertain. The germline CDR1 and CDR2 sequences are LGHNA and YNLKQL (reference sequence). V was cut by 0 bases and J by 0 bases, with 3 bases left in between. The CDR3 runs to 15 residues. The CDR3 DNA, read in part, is TGTGCCAGCAGCCAAGACGATTCCTATAATTCGCCCCTCTAC. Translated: CASSQDDSYNSPLY. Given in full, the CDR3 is CASSQDDSYNSPLYF.

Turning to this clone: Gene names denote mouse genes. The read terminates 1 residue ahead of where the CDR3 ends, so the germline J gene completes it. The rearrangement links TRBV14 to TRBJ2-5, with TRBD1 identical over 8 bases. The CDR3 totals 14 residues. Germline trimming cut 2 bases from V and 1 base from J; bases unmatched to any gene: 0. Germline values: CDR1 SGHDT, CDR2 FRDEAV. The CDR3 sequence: CASSLDRDQDTQYF. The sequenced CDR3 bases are TGTGCCAGCAGTTTGGACAGGGACCAAGACACCCAGTAC.

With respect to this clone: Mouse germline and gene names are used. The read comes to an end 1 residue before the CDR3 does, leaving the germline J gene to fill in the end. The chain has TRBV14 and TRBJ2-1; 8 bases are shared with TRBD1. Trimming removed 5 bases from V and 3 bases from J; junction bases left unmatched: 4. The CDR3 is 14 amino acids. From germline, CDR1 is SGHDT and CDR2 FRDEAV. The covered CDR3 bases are TGTGCCAGCAGCCTCGGACAGGGCTATGCTGAGCAGTTC. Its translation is CASSLGQGYAEQF. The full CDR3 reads CASSLGQGYAEQFF.

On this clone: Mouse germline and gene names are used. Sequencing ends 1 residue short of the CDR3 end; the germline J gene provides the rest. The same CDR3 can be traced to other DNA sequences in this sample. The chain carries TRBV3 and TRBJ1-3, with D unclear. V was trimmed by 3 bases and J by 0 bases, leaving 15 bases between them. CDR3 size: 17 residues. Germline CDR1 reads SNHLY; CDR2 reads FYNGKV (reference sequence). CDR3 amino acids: CASSFRGQRFSGNTLYF. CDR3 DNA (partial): TGTGCCAGCAGCTTCAGAGGGCAGAGATTTTCTGGAAATACGCTCTAT.

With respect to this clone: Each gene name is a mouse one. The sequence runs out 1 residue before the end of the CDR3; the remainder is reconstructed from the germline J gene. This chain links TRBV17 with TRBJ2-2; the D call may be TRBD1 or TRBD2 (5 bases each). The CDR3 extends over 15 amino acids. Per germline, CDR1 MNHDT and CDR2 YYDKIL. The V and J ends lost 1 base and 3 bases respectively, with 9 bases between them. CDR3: CASSRGGADTGQLYF. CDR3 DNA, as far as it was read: TGTGCTAGCAGTAGAGGGGGCGCAGACACCGGGCAGCTCTAC.

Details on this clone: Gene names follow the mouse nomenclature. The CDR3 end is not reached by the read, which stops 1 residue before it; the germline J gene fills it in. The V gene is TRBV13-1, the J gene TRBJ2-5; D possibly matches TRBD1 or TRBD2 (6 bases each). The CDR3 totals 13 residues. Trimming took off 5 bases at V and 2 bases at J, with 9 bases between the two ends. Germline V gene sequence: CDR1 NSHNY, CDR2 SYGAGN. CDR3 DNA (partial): TGTGCCAGCAGGGGGGCGCCCCAAGACACCCAGTAC. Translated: CASRGAPQDTQY. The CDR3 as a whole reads CASRGAPQDTQYF.

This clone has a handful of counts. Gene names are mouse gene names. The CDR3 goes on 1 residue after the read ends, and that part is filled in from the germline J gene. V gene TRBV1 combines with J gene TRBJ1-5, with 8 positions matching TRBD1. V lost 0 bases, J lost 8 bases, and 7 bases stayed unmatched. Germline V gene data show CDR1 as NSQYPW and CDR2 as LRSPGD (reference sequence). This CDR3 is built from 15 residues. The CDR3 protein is CTCSADEGQEGAPLF. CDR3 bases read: TGCACCTGCAGTGCAGATGAGGGACAGGAGGGAGCTCCGCTT.